One sample yielded the 15 T cell receptor beta chains listed below, sequenced in a study of T-cell reconstitution after alpha-beta-depleted transplantation in children. A library of TCRbeta sequences, prepared with unique molecular identifiers, was generated. TCRdb processed the PCR reads anew with MiXCR; each CDR3 protein has one entry. The sample holds 280,000 or so distinct CDR3 sequences, more than 9% seen once. The sample in question was peripheral blood, obtained 180 days after TCRalphabeta/CD19-depleted stem cell transplant. These receptors all stem from a male patient between 2 and 15 years old who had a stem cell transplant for chronic granulomatous disease, so the T cells may come from the graft donor.

Points on this clonotype: This may be a read error, as it is one base from a much larger clone. The final CDR3 position lacks the conserved phenylalanine or tryptophan, pointing to a likely read error. The V and J genes are TRBV12-3 or TRBV12-4 and TRBJ1-5; D is possibly TRBD1 (6 bases). Trimming took off 6 bases at V and 4 bases at J, with 13 bases between the two ends. The CDR3 covers 14 residues. The CDR3 nucleotides read TGTGCCAGCAGCGGACAGACTCTGAATCAGCCCCAGCATTAT. Translating it yields CASSGQTLNQPQHY.

This clonotype was observed at least ten times. V is TRBV5-1 and J is TRBJ2-2; no clear D. Trimming took 0 bases from V and 0 from J, leaving 6 bases between them. Germline V gene data show CDR1 as SGHRS and CDR2 as YFSETQ. The CDR3 runs to 15 residues. For the CDR3, the DNA is TGCGCCAGCAGCTTGGACGGCGCGAACACCGGGGAGCTGTTTTTT. Amino acid sequence: CASSLDGANTGELFF.

The chain joins TRBV2 to TRBJ2-3; unclear D gene. This CDR3 has 12 amino acids. Germline V gives CDR1 SNHLY, CDR2 FYNNEI. The V and J ends lost 3 bases and 5 bases respectively, with 6 bases between them. CDR3 nucleotides: TGTGCCAGCAGTGAGGTCGGAGATACGCAGTATTTT. It specifies CASSEVGDTQYF.

This clonotype was picked up many times. The rearrangement links TRBV28 to TRBJ2-5, with 10 nucleotides matching TRBD2. V was pared by 5 bases and J by 0 bases, with 6 bases of the junction left unmatched. The germline CDR1 and CDR2 sequences are MDHEN and SYDVKM. CDR3 length: 16 residues. As DNA, the CDR3 is TGTGCCAGCAGTCAACCGGGACTAGCGAACCAAGAGACCCAGTACTTC. Amino acid sequence: CASSQPGLANQETQYF.

This clonotype was seen ten or more times. CDR3 sequence: CASSEVGGWTGELFF. CDR3 DNA sequence: TGTGCCAGCAGTGAAGTCGGGGGTTGGACCGGGGAGCTGTTTTTT. This rearrangement joins TRBV6-1 to TRBJ2-2; D might be TRBD2 (6 bases). V lost 1 base and J lost 5, with 11 bases in between. This CDR3 contains 15 residues. CDR1 is MNHNS and CDR2 is SASEGT in the germline V gene.

This clonotype showed up many times. The CDR3 coding sequence is TGCAGCGTTGAAAGGGACGCTTACGAGCAGTACTTC. This gives the protein CSVERDAYEQYF. V gene TRBV29-1 combines with J gene TRBJ2-7; D tentatively fits TRBD1 or TRBD2 (5 bases each). The V end lost 2 bases, the J end lost 4 bases, and 9 bases lay between the germline ends. Germline CDR1 and CDR2: SQVTM and ANQGSEA. The CDR3 runs 12 residues.

This clonotype was counted at least ten times. The rearrangement joins TRBV20-1 to TRBJ2-5; tentative D call: TRBD1 (6 bases). Germline loops: CDR1 DFQATT, CDR2 SNEGSKA (reference sequence). The CDR3 sequence is 14 residues long. Trimming shortened V by 3 bases and J by 4 bases, and 15 bases separated the two germline ends. CDR3 protein: CSASGSRGGETQYF. For the CDR3, the DNA is TGCAGTGCTAGCGGGTCCAGGGGCGGAGAGACCCAGTACTTC.

This clonotype was detected only a few times. The rearrangement uses TRBV14 and TRBJ2-1; D unresolved. The germline V gene encodes CDR1 SGHDN and CDR2 FVKESK. Trimming removed 1 base at V and 0 bases at J, with 10 bases between. The CDR3 totals 16 residues. CDR3 loop: CASSQGSWLSYNEQFF. CDR3 bases: TGTGCCAGCAGCCAAGGTTCATGGCTCTCCTACAATGAGCAGTTCTTC.

This clonotype was detected a few times. J is TRBJ2-7 and V is TRBV12-3 or TRBV12-4; D is uncertain. Trimming pared 4 bases from V and 2 bases from J, leaving 12 bases between. The CDR3 is 14 amino acids. In nucleotides, the CDR3 is TGTGCCAGCAGTTGGTCAGATCGCACCTACGAGCAGTACTTC. This gives the protein CASSWSDRTYEQYF.

This clonotype has ten or more counts. The chain carries TRBV20-1 and TRBJ1-6; 9 bases fit TRBD1. CDR1 and CDR2 (germline): DFQATT, SNEGSKA (reference sequence). The CDR3 runs to 13 residues. J gave up 10 bases and V 1 base, and 2 bases lay outside the gene matches. CDR3 sequence: CSARGTGESPLHF. As DNA, the CDR3 is TGCAGTGCTAGAGGGACAGGGGAGTCACCCCTCCACTTT.

The J gene is TRBJ2-7, the V gene TRBV6-1; D gene ambiguous. Trimming removed 5 bases at V and 1 base at J, with 15 bases between. Germline CDR1 is MNHNS and CDR2 is SASEGT. The CDR3 has 15 amino acids. CDR3 coding DNA: TGTGCCAGCAGTCTTGGGCGGCCCGCTTCCTACGAGCAGTACTTC. This sequence encodes CASSLGRPASYEQYF.

This clonotype was observed many times. The CDR3 region is CASSQAAAYGYTF. CDR3 nucleotide sequence: TGTGCCAGCAGCCAAGCGGCGGCATATGGCTACACCTTC. This chain joins TRBV6-6 and TRBJ1-2, with unresolved D. This CDR3 region has 13 residues. Trimming stripped 6 bases from V and 5 bases from J, with 13 bases between. The germline gives CDR1 MNHNY, CDR2 SVGAGI (reference sequence).

Ten or more counts support this clonotype. The chain is built from TRBV24-1 and TRBJ2-1; 9 nucleotides agree with TRBD1. Germline lookup yields CDR1 KGHDR and CDR2 SFDVKD. The V and J ends lost 4 bases and 6 bases, in that order; junction bases with no gene match: 6. CDR3 size: 15 residues. The CDR3 is CATSDHRGRLNEQFF. The CDR3 region has the DNA TGTGCCACCAGTGACCACAGGGGGCGCCTCAATGAGCAGTTCTTC.

At least ten counts were recorded for this clonotype. The chain recombines TRBV12-3 or TRBV12-4 with TRBJ1-6; 7 positions agree with TRBD1. V dropped 8 bases and J dropped 11; count of bases not matched to a gene: 12. The CDR3 has 14 amino acids. The CDR3 loop is CASGPTGPSPPLHF. CDR3 DNA: TGTGCCAGCGGACCGACAGGGCCTTCCCCACCCCTCCACTTT.

This clonotype was picked up many times. The chain joins TRBV12-3 or TRBV12-4 to TRBJ2-7; TRBD1 is a possible D gene (5 bases). V lost 1 base and J lost 9, with 7 bases in between. CDR3 length: 11 residues. The CDR3 coding sequence is TGTGCCAGCAGTTTAGACACAGGGCAGTACTTC. Translating it yields CASSLDTGQYF.